The 4 T cell receptor beta chains in this list originate from one sample, sequenced in a study of blood T cell repertoires in COVID-19. TCRdb keeps only in-frame clones here, not all; method: immunoSEQ multiplex PCR. The table shows some 310,000 clones, with over 85% occurring only once. The source material was PBMCs or T cells enriched from blood (not recorded which). The receptors stem from a woman between 25 and 40 years old who had recovered from COVID-19.

At least ten counts were recorded for this clone. V is TRBV5-1 and J is TRBJ1-5; D is undetermined. CDR1 is SGHRS and CDR2 is YFSETQ in the germline V gene. V shed 1 base and J shed 7 bases, with 15 bases lying between them. This CDR3 region has 15 residues. CDR3 sequence reads: CASSLLGVEGQPQHF. The CDR3 DNA reads as TGCGCCAGCAGCTTGTTAGGTGTAGAGGGCCAGCCCCAGCATTTT.

This clone came up once. The chain employs TRBV19 and TRBJ1-1; maybe TRBD1 (5 bases). Germline-derived CDR1 and CDR2 are LNHDA and SQIVND (reference sequence). Trimming stripped 3 bases from V and 0 bases from J, with 14 bases between. The CDR3 is made up of 16 amino acids. CDR3 nucleotide sequence: TGTGCCAGTAGTATTTTGTTCCGACAGTTGAACACTGAAGCTTTCTTT. Translation: CASSILFRQLNTEAFF.

The chain uses TRBV5-1 and TRBJ2-2; 7 nucleotides line up with TRBD1. This CDR3 is built from 15 residues. Germline trimming cut 3 bases from V and 6 bases from J; bases unmatched to any gene: 8. Germline loops: CDR1 SGHRS, CDR2 YFSETQ. In nucleotides, the CDR3 is TGCGCCAGCAGCTATCGACAGGGTGGCGCCGGGGAGCTGTTTTTT. It translates to CASSYRQGGAGELFF.

V and J are TRBV6-1 and TRBJ1-4; a possible D gene is TRBD1 (6 bases). CDR1 MNHNS and CDR2 SASEGT come from the germline V gene. The V end lost 3 bases, the J end lost 3 bases, and 20 bases lay between the germline ends. The CDR3 loop spans 18 amino acids. The CDR3 loop reads CASSEDSGVGHSNEKLFF. For the CDR3, the DNA is TGTGCCAGCAGTGAGGATAGTGGGGTGGGACATTCTAATGAAAAACTGTTTTTT.